The TCR beta chain described here comes from a study of shared clonotypes between healthy human individuals. In the authors' methods: There were no quality scores in the junction-only immunoSEQ sequences, so filtering differed. The table came from immunoSEQ multiplex PCR; TCRdb's copy has only in-frame clones and leaves some out. V, J and clone size reflect that table, while D and trimming were determined from the DNA. Among more than 2 million clones listed, under 97% were seen once. Germline V CDR1 and CDR2: SGHDN, FVKESK. The CDR3 is 16 amino acids. The V gene end was trimmed by 4 bases and the J gene end by 4 bases; junction bases not matched to a gene: 13. A CD45RA+ naive subset and a CD45RA-negative memory subset were split from CD4+ cells.

The sequenced sample was naive CD4+ T cells sorted from blood. Subset reported: CD45RA+ positively selected. This receptor was obtained from a man aged 18 to 30 in good health. The V gene is TRBV14, the J gene TRBJ2-7, with TRBD1 matching 7 bases. CDR3 in amino acids: CASSLRQGDSRYEQYF. Written as DNA, the CDR3 is TGTGCCAGCAGCCTTCGACAGGGCGACTCCAGGTACGAGCAGTACTTC.